This is a list of T cell receptor beta chains from one sample in a study of OX40 agonist ivuxolimab in advanced cancers. Clones were sequenced by immunoSEQ multiplex PCR, and TCRdb holds only the in-frame ones, with some missing. The sample includes approximately 37,000 clones, roughly 84% of them seen just once. The sample here was CD4+ or CD8+ T cells sorted from blood, taken in a trial of the OX40 agonist ivuxolimab. These TCRs come from an adult with an advanced solid tumor such as melanoma, head and neck, liver or kidney cancer. Each CDR3 is given with its conserved first and last residue. The D gene is left open where the match is weak. Only part of the rows carry a size: once, few, many, or a class if the clone is expanded.

TRBJ1-6	.	TRBD1	TRBV7-9	TGTGCCAGCAACTTCAAGAAGGACAGGATAAATTCACCCCTCCACTTT	CASNFKKDRINSPLHF
TRBJ2-1	.	TRBD1	TRBV6-5	TGTGCCAGCAGTGGACAGGGAGCGCAGTTCTTC	CASSGQGAQFF
TRBJ1-3	.	TRBD1	TRBV6-1	TGTGCCAGCAGCTACAGGGGCTCTGGAAACACCATATATTTT	CASSYRGSGNTIYF
TRBJ2-1	.	TRBD1	TRBV11-1	TGTGCCAGCAGCTTAGAAGGGGGCCCGAGCTCCTACAATGAGCAGTTCTTC	CASSLEGGPSSYNEQFF
TRBJ2-7	.	.	TRBV4-1	TGCGCCAGCAGCCCAATACAGGGGGGGTCCTACGAGCAGTACTTC	CASSPIQGGSYEQYF
TRBJ2-3	.	TRBD2	TRBV19	TGTGCCAGTAGTAGAAGGACTAGCGGGGCGATCACAGATACGCAGTATTTT	CASSRRTSGAITDTQYF
TRBJ2-5	once	TRBD2	TRBV18	TGTGCCAGCTCTTCAGGGACTAGCGGGTCCAAGGAGACCCAGTACTTC	CASSSGTSGSKETQYF
TRBJ2-1	.	.	TRBV11-3	TGTGCCAGCAGCCCACTAGGAGTGGGGGAGCAGTTCTTC	CASSPLGVGEQFF
TRBJ2-1	.	.	TRBV11-2	TGTGCCAGCAGCTTAGAGGCCGAGCAGTTCTTC	CASSLEAEQFF
TRBJ2-5	.	TRBD1	TRBV7-8	TGTGCCAGCACAGGGGACAGCCGGGAGACCCAGTACTTC	CASTGDSRETQYF
TRBJ1-3	.	.	TRBV2	TGTGCCAGCAGTGCCGCCCTCTCTGGAAACACCATATATTTT	CASSAALSGNTIYF
TRBJ2-3	.	TRBD2	TRBV4-2	TGTGCCAGCAGCCCCCGGCTAGCGGGGCGGGCAGATACGCAGTATTTT	CASSPRLAGRADTQYF
TRBJ2-5	.	TRBD2	TRBV10-3	TGTGCCATCACCCCCGGACTAGCGGGGGAAGAGACCCAGTACTTC	CAITPGLAGEETQYF
TRBJ2-7	.	TRBD2	TRBV5-4	TGTGCCAGCAGCTCCGGGACTAGCCCCTACGAGCAGTACTTC	CASSSGTSPYEQYF
TRBJ1-5	.	.	TRBV30	TGTGCCTGGAGTGACGGGGCGGATCAGCCCCAGCATTTT	CAWSDGADQPQHF
TRBJ2-7	.	.	TRBV7-9	TGTGCCAGCAGCTTAGCCGTGGACATCAACGAGCAGTACTTC	CASSLAVDINEQYF
TRBJ2-7	.	.	TRBV6-5	TGTGCCAGCAGTTACTCGGTCAGCCATAAACCTTACGAGCAGTACTTC	CASSYSVSHKPYEQYF
TRBJ2-2	.	TRBD1	TRBV5-8	TGTGCCAGCAGCTCCTTAAACGGACAGGGAACGAACACCGGGGAGCTGTTTTTT	CASSSLNGQGTNTGELFF
TRBJ2-5	.	.	TRBV7-8	TGTGCCAGCAGCCCAAGTTTGGAGCAGTACTTC	CASSPSLEQYF
TRBJ2-5	.	TRBD1	TRBV18	TGTGCCAGCTCACCCCGAGTGACAGGGCAAGAGACCCAGTACTTC	CASSPRVTGQETQYF
TRBJ1-2	.	.	TRBV16	TGTGCCAGCAGCAGGGGACAAGATGGCTACACCTTC	CASSRGQDGYTF
TRBJ2-7	.	.	TRBV2	TGTGCCAGCAGTGAGGGCAGGTTCTCCTACGAGCAGTACTTC	CASSEGRFSYEQYF
TRBJ2-2	few	.	TRBV6-6	TGTGCCAGCAGTACCCGACACTCCGGGGAGCTGTTTTTT	CASSTRHSGELFF
TRBJ2-7	.	.	TRBV5-7	TGTGCCAGCAGCTTGTTCGTAACAGGTACTCACTCCTCTTGGGAGCAGTACTTC	CASSLFVTGTHSSWEQYF
TRBJ2-1	.	TRBD2	TRBV28	TGTGCCAGCAGTTTATTCATTTCGGGACTAGCTTTCAATGAGCAGTTCTTC	CASSLFISGLAFNEQFF
TRBJ1-1	.	.	TRBV28	TGTGCCAGCACCCCCGCGGGGAACACTGAAGCTTTCTTT	CASTPAGNTEAFF
TRBJ2-1	once	.	TRBV27	TGTGCCAGCACTCCCGGGACAACACATTCCTACAATGAGCAGTTCTTC	CASTPGTTHSYNEQFF
TRBJ2-1	.	TRBD2	TRBV10-2	TGCGCCAGCAGTGAGTCGGCGACTAGCGGGAGGGCCAGTGAGCAGTTCTTC	CASSESATSGRASEQFF
TRBJ1-2	.	.	TRBV6-1	TGTGCCAGCAGTGAAGCGCAGCCTAACTATGGCTACACCTTC	CASSEAQPNYGYTF
TRBJ1-5	.	.	TRBV7-8	TGTGCCAGCAGCTCATTAGGGAGTTCTAATCAGCCCCAGCATTTT	CASSSLGSSNQPQHF
TRBJ2-3	few	TRBD2	TRBV7-2	TGTGCCAGCAGACAAACTAGCGGGGGGAACACAGATACGCAGTATTTT	CASRQTSGGNTDTQYF
TRBJ1-1	.	TRBD1	TRBV5-1	TGCGCCAGCAGCTGGACAGGGGATCGTACTGAAGCTTTCTTT	CASSWTGDRTEAFF
TRBJ2-7	.	.	TRBV5-6	TGTGCCAGCAGCCCTTGGACAGTTTCCTACGAGCAGTACTTC	CASSPWTVSYEQYF
TRBJ2-7	once	TRBD1	TRBV6-5	TGTGCCAGCAGTTATCGTTGGACAGGGGACTACGAGCAGTACTTC	CASSYRWTGDYEQYF
TRBJ2-7	.	TRBD1	TRBV5-6	TGTGCCAGCAGCACGACAAACAGGGGTTTGATGAACGAGCAGTACTTC	CASSTTNRGLMNEQYF
TRBJ2-7	.	TRBD2	TRBV28	TGTGCCAGCACCCTCGGACTAGCGGTCTACGAGCAGTACTTC	CASTLGLAVYEQYF
TRBJ2-5	.	.	TRBV28	TGTGCCAGCAGCGGGGCTAGCCAGGGTTTAGAGACCCAGTACTTC	CASSGASQGLETQYF
TRBJ1-2	.	TRBD1	TRBV6-4	TGTGCCAGCAGTGACTCTCTCGGGACAGAGCAGAACTATGGCTACACCTTC	CASSDSLGTEQNYGYTF
TRBJ1-2	.	TRBD1	TRBV7-8	TGTGCCAGCAGCCGCCGGGACAGAAACTATGGCTACACCTTC	CASSRRDRNYGYTF
TRBJ2-7	.	.	TRBV5-1	TGCGCCAGCAGCTTGGGGCCCTCCGAGGACGAGCAGTACTTC	CASSLGPSEDEQYF
TRBJ2-3	.	.	TRBV18	TGTGCCAGCTCACGCGATGGGGGGGCTAACACAGATACGCAGTATTTT	CASSRDGGANTDTQYF